The next 24 T cell receptor beta chains were all read from a single sample in a study of cytomegalovirus exposure and HLA in healthy donors. The PCR made use of 60 Vbeta and 13 Jbeta primers. Some clones are missing from TCRdb's copy, which holds only in-frame ones; the method was immunoSEQ multiplex PCR. Found here are hundreds of thousands of clones, about 81% of them singletons; the top ten hold 6%. Sample: PBMCs. The receptors come from a man between 35 and 55 years old in good health and CMV-seropositive.

The chain combines TRBV14 with TRBJ2-3; no clear D. V was cut by 0 bases and J by 0 bases, with 16 bases left in between. The germline V gene has CDR1 SGHDN and CDR2 FVKESK. The CDR3 loop spans 18 amino acids. The CDR3 reads CASSQDATIGGSTDTQYF. The CDR3 DNA sequence: TGTGCCAGCAGCCAAGATGCGACGATCGGCGGTAGCACAGATACGCAGTATTTT.

The chain recombines TRBV5-1 with TRBJ1-2, with D perhaps TRBD1 (5 bases). The CDR3 loop spans 13 amino acids. V lost 7 bases, J lost 8 bases, and 18 bases lay in between. CDR1 SGHRS and CDR2 YFSETQ come from the germline V gene. The CDR3 coding sequence is TGCGCCAGCCACTCGACAGCAGGTCCCGGCTACACCTTC. Translating it yields CASHSTAGPGYTF. Together with reference TRBV5-1 and TRBJ1-2, the CDR3 gives the full variable domain: KAGVTQTPRYLIKTRGQQVTLSCSPISGHRSVSWYQQTPGQGLQFLFEYFSETQRNKGNFPGRFSGRQFSNSRSEMNVSTLELGDSALYLCASHSTAGPGYTFGSGTRLTVV.

The J gene is TRBJ1-2, the V gene TRBV4-1; no clear D gene. V was pared by 1 base and J by 5 bases, with 5 bases between. The CDR3 is 12 amino acids. Germline assignment: CDR1 MGHRA and CDR2 YSYEKL. The CDR3 nucleotides read TGCGCCAGCAGCCAAGGAGTGTATGGCTACACCTTC. Its protein is CASSQGVYGYTF.

The CDR3 DNA follows: TGCGCCAGCAGCTGGCTAGCGGGAGCGAACACCGGGGAGCTGTTTTTT. It specifies CASSWLAGANTGELFF. The chain uses TRBV5-1 and TRBJ2-2; TRBD2 matches at 10 bases. CDR1 and CDR2 from the germline V gene are SGHRS and YFSETQ. This CDR3 has 16 residues. Losses at the gene ends were 3 bases for V and 0 bases for J; bases not matched to a gene: 2.

This chain joins TRBV13 and TRBJ2-2, with 10 bases aligning to TRBD1. The CDR3 consists of 16 residues. V lost 5 bases, J lost 4 bases, and 7 bases stayed unmatched. The germline gives CDR1 PRHDT, CDR2 FYEKMQ (reference sequence). The CDR3 is CASSPWTGGGTGELFF. CDR3 bases: TGTGCCAGCAGCCCCTGGACAGGGGGAGGCACCGGGGAGCTGTTTTTT.

The gene calls are TRBV19 and TRBJ2-5; TRBD2 matches 7 bases. This CDR3 spans 18 amino acids. Per germline, CDR1 LNHDA and CDR2 SQIVND (reference sequence). The V and J ends lost 3 bases and 0 bases, in that order; junction bases with no gene match: 13. CDR3 in DNA: TGTGCCAGTAGTATCAGACCCCAAGGCGGGGGAAACCAAGAGACCCAGTACTTC. Translated: CASSIRPQGGGNQETQYF.

The table lists this clone with a few counts. The CDR3 DNA follows: TGTGCCAGCAGCCAGGGAAGGGAGCTGTTTTTT. It specifies CASSQGRELFF. V is TRBV7-9 and J is TRBJ2-2; maybe TRBD1 (5 bases). The CDR3 runs to 11 residues. Trimming removed 5 bases from V and 9 bases from J, with 7 bases in between. CDR1 and CDR2 (germline): SEHNR, FQNEAQ (reference sequence).

This rearrangement joins TRBV27 to TRBJ1-1, with D perhaps TRBD1 (6 bases). V was clipped by 0 bases and J by 6 bases, with 17 bases between them. The length of the CDR3 is 16 residues. Germline V gene data show CDR1 as MNHEY and CDR2 as SMNVEV (reference sequence). Here the CDR3 DNA reads TGTGCCAGCAGTTTATCGATCCAGGCAGGGGCCCCTGAAGCTTTCTTT. Translation gives CASSLSIQAGAPEAFF.

In DNA form, the CDR3 reads TGCGCCAGCACCAGACTAGCGGGAGGGCCGGAGCAGTTCTTC. Translated, it gives CASTRLAGGPEQFF. The rearrangement joins TRBV5-1 to TRBJ2-1; 14 bases map to TRBD2. The CDR3 spans 14 residues. Trimming took 6 bases from V and 10 from J; bases not matched to a gene: 6. Germline assignment: CDR1 SGHRS and CDR2 YFSETQ. Supplemented by reference TRBV5-1 and TRBJ2-1, the full variable domain reads KAGVTQTPRYLIKTRGQQVTLSCSPISGHRSVSWYQQTPGQGLQFLFEYFSETQRNKGNFPGRFSGRQFSNSRSEMNVSTLELGDSALYLCASTRLAGGPEQFFGPGTRLTVL.

The V call is TRBV7-3, the J call TRBJ1-1; D uncertain. The germline V and J ends were trimmed by 5 bases and 4 bases, with 14 bases remaining between them. Looked up from germline, CDR1 is SGHTA and CDR2 is FQGTGA. There are 14 residues in the CDR3. CDR3 residues: CASSPGGGSTEAFF. The CDR3 DNA follows: TGTGCCAGCAGCCCCGGAGGAGGGAGCACTGAAGCTTTCTTT.

The rearrangement joins TRBV5-1 to TRBJ2-3; TRBD1 is a possible D gene (6 bases). CDR3 size: 15 residues. Trimming took off 2 bases at V and 1 base at J, with 11 bases between the two ends. Per germline, CDR1 SGHRS and CDR2 YFSETQ. Here the CDR3 reads CASSFTGKGTDTQYF. CDR3 coding DNA: TGCGCCAGCAGCTTTACAGGGAAGGGCACAGATACGCAGTATTTT.

The genes are TRBV19 and TRBJ1-2, with no clear D. The V gene lost 0 bases and the J gene lost 4 bases, with 18 bases spanning the gap. The V gene's germline CDR1 is LNHDA and CDR2 SQIVND (reference sequence). CDR3 length: 17 residues. CDR3 coding DNA: TGTGCCAGTAGTATAGATCTGGAGGGATTTCTGATCTATGGCTACACCTTC. Protein product: CASSIDLEGFLIYGYTF.

The genes are TRBV6-6 and TRBJ1-6; perhaps TRBD1 as D (5 bases). Trimming shortened V by 2 bases and J by 9 bases, and 17 bases separated the two germline ends. The CDR3 covers 16 residues. The germline V gene has CDR1 MNHNY and CDR2 SVGAGI (reference sequence). This chain's CDR3 is CASSYRGTSGGSPLHF. The CDR3 nucleotides read TGTGCCAGCAGTTACCGGGGGACGTCTGGCGGTTCACCCCTCCACTTT.

DNA of the CDR3: TGTGCCAGCAGTTCCCCGGGACACCTACCCTATGGCTACACCTTC. Its translation is CASSSPGHLPYGYTF. V is TRBV28 and J is TRBJ1-2; perhaps TRBD1 as D (6 bases). The germline CDR1 and CDR2 sequences are MDHEN and SYDVKM. CDR3 length: 15 amino acids. Trimming removed 4 bases from V and 4 bases from J, with 16 bases in between.

The chain joins TRBV11-2 to TRBJ2-7; TRBD2 matches 11 bases. The germline V gene encodes CDR1 SGHAT and CDR2 FQNNGV. The CDR3 spans 18 residues. Trimming at V came to 1 base and at J to 4 bases, leaving 12 bases not matched to a gene. Here the CDR3 DNA reads TGTGCCAGCAGCTTAGTGCAGGATTCTAGCGGGAGGAGGTACGAGCAGTACTTC. It yields the protein CASSLVQDSSGRRYEQYF.

This chain joins TRBV19 and TRBJ1-1, with 11 bases that match TRBD1. The CDR3 totals 17 residues. Unmatched junction bases numbered 12, after V lost 5 bases and J lost 4 bases. Germline V CDR1 and CDR2: LNHDA, SQIVND (reference sequence). The CDR3 DNA reads as TGTGCCAGTAGTCGGACAGGGGGCTTAGTAGTAGCCACTGAAGCTTTCTTT. The encoded protein is CASSRTGGLVVATEAFF.

The rearrangement uses TRBV6-5 and TRBJ2-1; TRBD1 might be the D (5 bases). Germline V lookup: CDR1 MNHEY, CDR2 SVGAGI. With 5 bases removed from V and 9 bases from J, the gap between germline ends came to 17 bases. This CDR3 spans 14 amino acids. The CDR3 bases are TGTGCCAGCAGTCCAGGGCCCACTTCCAGTGAGCAGTTCTTC. Its protein product is CASSPGPTSSEQFF.

V is TRBV12-5 and J is TRBJ2-1; TRBD2 matches at 11 bases. The CDR3 runs 18 residues. With V trimmed by 2 bases and J by 7 bases, 13 bases remained unmatched. Germline values: CDR1 LGHNT, CDR2 FRNRAP. CDR3 nucleotide sequence: TGTGCTAGTGGTTTGCCTGACGGGGGGACTAGCGGCCCGAATGAGCAGTTCTTC. Translating gives CASGLPDGGTSGPNEQFF.

This clone was recorded a few times. J is TRBJ2-3 and V is TRBV5-4; 8 nucleotides match TRBD1. This CDR3 contains 15 residues. Trimming took 2 bases from V and 4 from J; bases not matched to a gene: 6. The V gene's germline CDR1 is SGHNT and CDR2 YYREEE (reference sequence). DNA for the CDR3: TGTGCCAGCAGCTTCAGGGGGCTTTCCCCAGATACGCAGTATTTT. Translated, it gives CASSFRGLSPDTQYF.

The chain has TRBV25-1 and TRBJ2-7; tentative D call: TRBD1 (5 bases). V dropped 5 bases and J dropped 0 bases, with 11 bases sitting between them. CDR1 and CDR2 (germline): MGHDK, SYGVNS. The CDR3 sequence is 14 residues long. The CDR3 region has the DNA TGTGCCAGCAGTTTCAGGGTAAGCTCCTACGAGCAGTACGTC. Translation gives CASSFRVSSYEQYV.

The rearrangement joins TRBV7-9 to TRBJ2-1, with D possibly matching TRBD1 (6 bases). The V gene's germline CDR1 is SEHNR and CDR2 FQNEAQ (reference sequence). The CDR3 is 15 residues long. V was clipped by 1 base and J by 3 bases, with 10 bases between them. CDR3 loop: CASSLVGAGYNEQFF. CDR3 bases: TGTGCCAGCAGCTTAGTGGGGGCGGGCTACAATGAGCAGTTCTTC.

This clone was observed a few times. The chain uses TRBV28 and TRBJ2-5, with a tentative D call TRBD2 (6 bases). V dropped 8 bases and J dropped 5 bases, with 15 bases sitting between them. The germline V gene has CDR1 MDHEN and CDR2 SYDVKM. The CDR3 length is 13 residues. CDR3 coding DNA: TGTGCCAGCTGGTCGGGGGTGAGGGAGACCCAGTACTTC. Translating gives CASWSGVRETQYF.

The genes are TRBV7-9 and TRBJ2-2; TRBD2 matches 10 bases. Germline V gene sequence: CDR1 SEHNR, CDR2 FQNEAQ (reference sequence). This CDR3 spans 17 amino acids. J lost 5 bases, V lost 5 bases, and 11 bases had no gene match. The CDR3 bases are TGTGCCAGCAGCCCCAGCGGGAGGGCCTATACTACCGGGGAGCTGTTTTTT. Residues: CASSPSGRAYTTGELFF.

The chain links TRBV29-1 to TRBJ2-1; maybe TRBD2 (6 bases). Germline V CDR1 and CDR2: SQVTM, ANQGSEA. The CDR3 contains 13 residues. The V end lost 7 bases, the J end lost 7 bases, and 17 bases lay between the germline ends. The CDR3: CSAPGLGGNEQFF. As DNA, the CDR3 is TGCAGCGCCCCGGGACTGGGGGGAAATGAGCAGTTCTTC.